This T cell receptor (beta chain) was obtained from a study of T cell changes during pregnancy in multiple sclerosis. Trimming pared 3 bases from V and 6 bases from J, leaving 9 bases between. This CDR3 has 14 amino acids. CDR1 and CDR2 (germline): SEHNR, FQNEAQ (reference sequence). The method was immunoSEQ multiplex PCR; TCRdb's version includes in-frame clones alone and lacks a portion of them. The sample has about 51,000 clones; 85% to 95% are singletons. The chain is built from TRBV7-9 and TRBJ1-6; unclear D gene. The TCR comes from a female donor with multiple sclerosis, enrolled in a pregnancy study. Sequencing used CD4+ T cells from peripheral blood mononuclear cells, obtained in the second trimester of pregnancy. DNA of the CDR3: TGTGCCAGCAGCTTGTTAGAGGGTAATTCACCCCTCCACTTT. It specifies CASSLLEGNSPLHF.